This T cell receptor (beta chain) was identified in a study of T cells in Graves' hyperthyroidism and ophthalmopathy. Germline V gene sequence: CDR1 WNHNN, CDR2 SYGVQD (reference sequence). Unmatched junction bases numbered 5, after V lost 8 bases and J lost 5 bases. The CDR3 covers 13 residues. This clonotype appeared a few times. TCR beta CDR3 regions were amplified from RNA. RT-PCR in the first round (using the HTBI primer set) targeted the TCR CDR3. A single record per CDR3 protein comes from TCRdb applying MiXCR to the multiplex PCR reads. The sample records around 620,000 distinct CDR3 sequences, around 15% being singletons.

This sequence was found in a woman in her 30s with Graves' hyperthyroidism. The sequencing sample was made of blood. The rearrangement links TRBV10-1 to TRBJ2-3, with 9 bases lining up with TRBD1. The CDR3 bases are TGCGCCAGCGGGGACAGGGTCGGAGATACGCAGTATTTT. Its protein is CASGDRVGDTQYF.